This T cell receptor beta chain was documented in a study of cytomegalovirus exposure and HLA in healthy donors (dated by TCRdb to between 2016 and 2019). As for the study more broadly: An earlier analysis of roughly 500 of the donors reported approximately 290 Gb of sequence data and some 120 million unique TCR beta sequences from some 180 million T cells. A later genetic analysis used genome-wide SNP genotypes for about 65% of the 666 donors, treating that subset as a discovery cohort. The study used immunosequencing to profile the T cell repertoires of 666 subjects and linked those repertoires to cytomegalovirus serostatus. Of the 300 to 500 genotyped donors, 75% to 85% were placed in the genetic ancestry cluster associated with self-reported Caucasian donors. Class I and class II HLA loci were covered by the typing at four-digit resolution. On average, around 200,000 unique TCR beta nucleotide sequences were sequenced per donor among more than 350 genotyped donors of the cohort, with 15% to 20% of those sequences being non-productive. The study aimed to test whether cataloging public T cell receptors could reveal signatures of past pathogen exposure. A later analysis re-examined previously published TCR beta repertoires from roughly 720 donors and added high-resolution HLA genotyping to investigate patterns of TCR occurrence. The later analysis used no new phenotypic data to find candidate immune exposures, relying instead on TCR beta sequences and their occurrence across donors. Donor age, sex, ethnicity and CMV serostatus were compiled together with the repertoire data. Every discovery cohort repertoire had been produced on one sequencing platform. In an earlier analysis of roughly 580 of the donors, high-throughput TCR beta sequencing was used to judge whether each TCR beta V gene segment behaved as functional or pseudogenic. Approximately 310 gigabases of sequencing data and tens of millions of unique TCR sequences made up an early release that covered approximately 620 HLA-typed donors. To predict cytomegalovirus infection status, the study brought together high-throughput TCR immunosequencing, statistical association of individual TCRs with disease status, and machine learning. Typing coverage varied by locus: 629-630 donors for A, B, C, DRB1 and DQB1; roughly 560 for DQA1; about 590 for DPA1; roughly 450 for DPB1. In addition to the first cohort of hundreds of subjects, a separate validation cohort of 120 different subjects was used. Several DR-DQ haplotypes were handled as single units for association and clustering, since linkage in the cohort was strong.

Beyond this particular receptor, the publication reports: Strong co-occurrence of HLA alleles, especially DR and DQ, made assigning TCR associations to individual alleles difficult. A few of the identified cytomegalovirus-associated TCR beta chains were confirmed in vitro to be specific for cytomegalovirus antigens. Because counts were too low, more than 15 rarely observed V segments, including chromosome 9 orphons, were excluded from the earlier analysis of under 650 of the donors. Most CMV-associated TCR beta chains appeared to be HLA-restricted in a later analysis, and the HLA associations seemed to be driven largely by CMV exposure. In a later genetic analysis, a missense DCLRE1C variant was associated with V-gene and J-gene trimming of TCR beta chains, and the association was replicated in an independent cohort. Because the 87-base-pair reads could not distinguish some IMGT-functional V segments, including TRBV6-2 and TRBV6-3, those segments were excluded. In a later analysis, several top co-occurrence clusters were reported to appear linked to parvovirus B19, influenza, CMV and Epstein-Barr virus. According to a later analysis, TCR association rates differed among HLA loci, with DRB1 alleles showing the most associated TCRs and HLA-C alleles showing the fewest. In an earlier analysis of approximately 590 of the donors, most TCR beta V segments appeared in productive rearrangements about 87% or about 30% of the time, broadly matching IMGT annotations. Correlated functional status among segregating V segments might be attributable to linkage disequilibrium, but an unknown experimental factor could not be ruled out. At a false discovery rate of 0.05, a later analysis linked 16,951 TCR beta sequences to specific HLA alleles. The authors suggested that the approach could potentially be extended to other disease states and immunological phenotypes. In a later analysis, HLA-associated TCR beta chains were found to be more clonally expanded and to have lower generation probabilities than equally common non-associated chains. For the cohort, immune exposure information was limited to CMV serostatus. A further reported finding was that TCR beta sequences accurately predicted the HLA-A and HLA-B alleles for most subjects in the first cohort. The classifier was reported to diagnose cytomegalovirus status with high specificity and sensitivity in both the original and validation cohorts. A cluster of highly shared sequence variants was judged likely to be a technical artifact of the sequencing pipeline. HLA typing was unavailable for some donors at each locus, so association tests used only the typed subset. According to a later genetic analysis, donors in an Asian-associated ancestry cluster had fewer N-insertions in productive TCRs than the approximately 610-donor mean. Only TCR beta chains were sequenced in this cohort, and the absence of alpha or paired-chain data limited detectable features. Roughly uniform sequencing depth across donors was assumed in presence/absence analyses, although this assumption may not hold. Most TCR sequences were seen in very few donors, while some public TCRs were found in many individuals. In the study, roughly 160 TCR beta chains were listed as associated with cytomegalovirus.

The protocol used for the library was the immunoSEQ multiplex PCR assay. The multiplex PCR relied on a mix of 60 forward primers for TCR Vbeta segments and 13 reverse primers for TCR Jbeta segments. The CDR3 region of rearranged TCR beta genes was amplified from genomic DNA by a multiplex PCR assay. The amplified TCR beta libraries were sequenced on the Illumina HiSeq System as 87-base-pair reads. The original methods were these. A later analysis counted about 76 million unique TCR beta chains across the 700 or so repertoires, and about 10 million of these chains were shared by at least two donors. To remove PCR and sequencing errors, raw reads were error-corrected and collapsed into unique sequences using a nearest-neighbor algorithm that merged closely related sequences. Alignment of CDR3 sequences to IMGT reference sequences was used to assign V, D and J gene segments. For a sequence to be retained, at least a six-nucleotide match to both a V gene segment and a J gene segment was required. Rearrangements were classified as productive when the CDR3 lacked stop codons and remained in frame with V and J, and all other rearrangements were classified as non-productive. CDR3 was defined by IMGT convention, running from the second conserved V-encoded cysteine to the conserved J-encoded phenylalanine. The earlier analysis of some 600 of the donors excluded sequences that lacked an unambiguous match to a single V gene segment. In an earlier analysis of several hundred of the donors, V segments were called functional above 56.7% productive rearrangements and were called segregating when the between-donor standard deviation exceeded 5%. A statistical classification framework was built for diagnosing cytomegalovirus status from the catalog of TCR beta chain sequences. In a later analysis, V and J genes were assigned by comparing TCR nucleotide sequences against IMGT/GENE-DB human TR gene sequences. Using the TCRdist pipeline, a later analysis assigned CDR3 sequences along with most-parsimonious VDJ recombination scenarios. A later analysis defined each TCR beta chain by its CDR3 amino acid sequence plus V-gene family, and excluded reads lacking a unique V-gene family. To address suspected cross-contamination and a sequencing artifact, a later analysis removed 592 highly shared, low-generation-probability nucleotide sequences. In a later analysis, a clonal expansion index was calculated for each public chain from normalized within-repertoire ranks of inferred template counts. A later analysis computed generation probabilities with a VDJ recombination model fitted to out-of-frame rearrangements, and checked the results against IGoR. Hypergeometric tests were used in a later analysis to score TCR-TCR, TCR-HLA and TCR-CMV co-occurrence, with a repertoire-size bias correction applied to the TCR pairs. To estimate false discovery rates, a later analysis permuted the HLA or CMV assignments 20 times. In a later analysis, co-occurring TCRs were grouped using DBSCAN, with TCRdist sequence similarity added in when clustering inside HLA-allele-positive subsets. For co-occurrence clustering, repertoires with fewer than 30,000 or more than 120,000 public chains were excluded, along with four to six repertoires with anomalous nucleotide sharing. Here the immuneACCESS table is served through TCRdb, limited to in-frame sequences with V and J called. Missing clones are a known gap in these copies; in checked studies unresolved V genes cover under half, and the rest lacks a known reason. V and J calls and clone size come straight from that table; D and trimming were deduced from the DNA. In all, the sample holds around 120,000 clones, and 65% to 80% of those were seen once. Approximately 28% of the sample rests with the top ten.

This clone was counted between two and nine times. What this receptor recognizes is not known. Per-base qualities were not stored, and no clone one base away is much larger. In total, approximately 700 healthy bone marrow donors made up the cohort. At the time of sampling, all cohort members were nominally healthy, though unrecorded immune exposures were likely present. The donor was CMV seropositive and was included in the group of approximately 300 seropositive cohort members. A peripheral blood sample was provided by each donor, and peripheral blood mononuclear cells were used for TCR beta sequencing. Genomic DNA was extracted from the blood cell samples with the Qiagen DNeasy Blood Extraction Kit. The CDR3 runs 16 residues from the cysteine to the phenylalanine. CDR3 DNA is the only sequence kept; it has 48 bases, read in frame from the first base. Unmatched junction bases come to 11, with V trimmed by 4 bases and J by 5 bases. Reading the germline V gene (reference sequence) gives CDR1 SGHKS and CDR2 YYEKEE.

The TCR was taken from a man in his 60s in good health and CMV-seropositive. The sequencing sample was made of PBMCs. The chain uses TRBV5-5 and TRBJ2-3, and TRBD1 aligns with 9 junction nucleotides. The sequenced DNA: TGTGCCAGCAGCCTATTCAGCTACAGGGGGCTAGATACGCAGTATTTT. Its product reads: CASSLFSYRGLDTQYF. Beyond the CDR3, the reference TRBV5-5 and TRBJ2-3 genes provide the residues; the full variable domain reads: DAGVTQSPTHLIKTRGQQVTLRCSPISGHKSVSWYQQVLGQGPQFIFQYYEKEERGRGNFPDRFSARQFPNYSSELNVNALLLGDSALYLCASSLFSYRGLDTQYFGPGTRLTVL.